This T cell receptor (beta chain) was observed in a study of cytomegalovirus exposure and HLA in healthy donors. Whole-study findings and limits: The Asian-associated ancestry cluster reportedly had fewer N-insertions than the approximately 690-donor mean in a later analysis. A later analysis linked a missense DCLRE1C variant to TCR beta V- and J-gene trimming.

The PCR was carried out with 60 Vbeta primers and 13 Jbeta primers. The table came from immunoSEQ multiplex PCR; TCRdb's copy has only in-frame clones and leaves some out. The table shows roughly 120,000 clones, with approximately 9.4% occurring only once. Points on this clone: The antigen remains unidentified.

It was healthy bone marrow donors who served as donors. The CDR3 spans 15 residues. Germline loops: CDR1 MNHEY, CDR2 SMNVEV (reference sequence). Trimming pared 7 bases from V and 4 bases from J, leaving 18 bases between. This receptor was identified in a man younger than 45 in good health and CMV-seronegative. The rearrangement links TRBV27 to TRBJ2-3; tentatively, D is TRBD1 (5 bases). The sequenced sample consisted of PBMCs. CDR3 nucleotides: TGTGCCAGCAATCTAAAGGGGTTTGGGGCAGATACGCAGTATTTT. As protein: CASNLKGFGADTQYF.